This T cell receptor beta chain stems from a study of blood T cell repertoires in COVID-19. Study as a whole: PBMCs, B-cell-depleted T cells, or T cells provided the cDNA or gDNA that made up the material.

Libraries were prepared by immunoSEQ multiplex PCR; TCRdb keeps only in-frame clonotypes and omits some of them. The sample lists 150,000 to 200,000 clones, 92% occurring once. There are 15 residues in the CDR3. Germline V gene lookup returns CDR1 KGHDR and CDR2 SFDVKD. J lost 7 bases, V lost 7 bases, and 11 bases had no gene match. This clone appeared once. The TCR was taken from a man aged 25-45 years with COVID-19, enrolled during active disease. Material: peripheral blood. The gene calls are TRBV24-1 and TRBJ2-1; 8 bases align to TRBD1. This CDR3 is CATSAVDRVRNEQFF. DNA for the CDR3: TGTGCCACCAGCGCCGTGGACAGGGTTAGGAATGAGCAGTTCTTC.